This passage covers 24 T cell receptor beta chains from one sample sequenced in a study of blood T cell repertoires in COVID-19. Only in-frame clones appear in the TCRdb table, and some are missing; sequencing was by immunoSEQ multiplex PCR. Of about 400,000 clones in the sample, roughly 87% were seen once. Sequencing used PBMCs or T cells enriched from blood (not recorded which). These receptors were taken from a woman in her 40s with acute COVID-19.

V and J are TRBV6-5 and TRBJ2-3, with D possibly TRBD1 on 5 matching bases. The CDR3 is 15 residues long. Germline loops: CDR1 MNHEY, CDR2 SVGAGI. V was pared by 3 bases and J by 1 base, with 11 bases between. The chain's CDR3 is CASSYGAIRTDTQYF. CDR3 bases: TGTGCCAGCAGTTATGGGGCAATTCGCACAGATACGCAGTATTTT.

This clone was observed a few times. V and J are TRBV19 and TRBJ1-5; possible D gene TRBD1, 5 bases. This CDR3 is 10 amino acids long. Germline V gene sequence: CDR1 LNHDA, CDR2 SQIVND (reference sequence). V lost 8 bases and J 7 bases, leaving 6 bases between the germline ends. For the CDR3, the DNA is TGTGCCAGTGGGGCCCAGCCCCAGCATTTT. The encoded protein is CASGAQPQHF.

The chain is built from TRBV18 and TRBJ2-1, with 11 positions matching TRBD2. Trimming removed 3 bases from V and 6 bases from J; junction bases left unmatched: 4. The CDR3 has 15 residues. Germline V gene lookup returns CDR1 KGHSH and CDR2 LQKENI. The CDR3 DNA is TGTGCCAGCTCACCTAGCGGGGGGGTACTCAATGAGCAGTTCTTC. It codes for CASSPSGGVLNEQFF.

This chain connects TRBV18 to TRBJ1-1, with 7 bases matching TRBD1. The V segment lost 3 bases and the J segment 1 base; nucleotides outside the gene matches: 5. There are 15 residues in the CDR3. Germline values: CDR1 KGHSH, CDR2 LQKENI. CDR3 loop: CASSPGQRGNTEAFF. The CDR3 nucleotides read TGTGCCAGCTCACCGGGACAGAGGGGGAACACTGAAGCTTTCTTT.

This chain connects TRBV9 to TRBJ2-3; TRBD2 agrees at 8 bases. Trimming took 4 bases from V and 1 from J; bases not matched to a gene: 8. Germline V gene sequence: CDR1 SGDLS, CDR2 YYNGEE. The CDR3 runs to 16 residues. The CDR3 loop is CASSTSGGAGTDTQYF. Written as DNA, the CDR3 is TGTGCCAGCAGCACCTCCGGGGGGGCGGGCACAGATACGCAGTATTTT. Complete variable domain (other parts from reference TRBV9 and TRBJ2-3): DSGVTQTPKHLITATGQRVTLRCSPRSGDLSVYWYQQSLDQGLQFLIQYYNGEERAKGNILERFSAQQFPDLHSELNLSSLELGDSALYFCASSTSGGAGTDTQYFGPGTRLTVL.

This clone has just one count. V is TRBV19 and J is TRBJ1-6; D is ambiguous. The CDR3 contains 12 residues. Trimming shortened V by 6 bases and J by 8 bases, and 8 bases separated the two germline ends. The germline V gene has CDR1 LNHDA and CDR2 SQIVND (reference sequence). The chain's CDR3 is CASSRLDSPLHF. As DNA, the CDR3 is TGTGCCAGTAGCAGATTGGATTCACCCCTCCACTTT.

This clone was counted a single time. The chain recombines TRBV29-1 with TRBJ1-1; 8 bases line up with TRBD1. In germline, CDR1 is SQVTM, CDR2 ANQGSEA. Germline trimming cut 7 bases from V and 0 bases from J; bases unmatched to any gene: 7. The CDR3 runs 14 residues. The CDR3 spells CSAQGAGMNTEAFF. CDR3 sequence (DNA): TGCAGCGCCCAGGGGGCAGGAATGAACACTGAAGCTTTCTTT. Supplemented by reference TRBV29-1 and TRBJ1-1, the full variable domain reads SAVISQKPSRDICQRGTSLTIQCQVDSQVTMMFWYRQQPGQSLTLIATANQGSEATYESGFVIDKFPISRPNLTFSTLTVSNMSPEDSSIYLCSAQGAGMNTEAFFGQGTRLTVV.

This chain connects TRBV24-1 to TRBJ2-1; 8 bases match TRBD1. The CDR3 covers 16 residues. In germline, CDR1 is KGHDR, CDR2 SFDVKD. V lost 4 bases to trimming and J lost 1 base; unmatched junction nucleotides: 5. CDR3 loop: CATSDPRQGSYNEQFF. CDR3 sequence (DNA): TGTGCCACCAGTGACCCGCGACAGGGGTCCTACAATGAGCAGTTCTTC.

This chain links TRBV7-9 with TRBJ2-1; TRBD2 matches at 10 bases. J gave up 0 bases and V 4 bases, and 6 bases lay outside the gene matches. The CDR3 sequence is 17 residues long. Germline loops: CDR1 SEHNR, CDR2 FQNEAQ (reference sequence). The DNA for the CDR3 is TGTGCCAGCAGCTACGGCAGCGGGGGGGCCTCCTACAATGAGCAGTTCTTC. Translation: CASSYGSGGASYNEQFF. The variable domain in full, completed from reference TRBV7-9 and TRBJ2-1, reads DTGVSQNPRHKITKRGQNVTFRCDPISEHNRLYWYRQTLGQGPEFLTYFQNEAQLEKSRLLSDRFSAERPKGSFSTLEIQRTEQGDSAMYLCASSYGSGGASYNEQFFGPGTRLTVL.

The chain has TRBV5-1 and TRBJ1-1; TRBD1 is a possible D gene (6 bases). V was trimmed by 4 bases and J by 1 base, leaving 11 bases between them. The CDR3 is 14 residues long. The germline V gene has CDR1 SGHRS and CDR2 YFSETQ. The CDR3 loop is CASSIKTGNTEAFF. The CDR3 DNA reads TGCGCCAGCAGCATAAAGACAGGGAACACTGAAGCTTTCTTT. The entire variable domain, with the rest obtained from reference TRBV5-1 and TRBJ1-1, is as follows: KAGVTQTPRYLIKTRGQQVTLSCSPISGHRSVSWYQQTPGQGLQFLFEYFSETQRNKGNFPGRFSGRQFSNSRSEMNVSTLELGDSALYLCASSIKTGNTEAFFGQGTRLTVV.

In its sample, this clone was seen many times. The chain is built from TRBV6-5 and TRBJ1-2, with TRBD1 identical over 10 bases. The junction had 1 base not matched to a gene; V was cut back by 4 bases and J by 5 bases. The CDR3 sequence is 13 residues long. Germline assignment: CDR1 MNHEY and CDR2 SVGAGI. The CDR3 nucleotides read TGTGCCAGCAGTTCGGGACAGGGGTATGGCTACACCTTC. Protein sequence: CASSSGQGYGYTF.

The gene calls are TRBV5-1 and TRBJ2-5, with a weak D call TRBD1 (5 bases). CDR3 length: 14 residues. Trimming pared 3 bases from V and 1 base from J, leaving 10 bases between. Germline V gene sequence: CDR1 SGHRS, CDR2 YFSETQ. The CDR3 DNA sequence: TGCGCCAGCAGCTGGGTACAGGCCCAAGAGACCCAGTACTTC. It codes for CASSWVQAQETQYF.

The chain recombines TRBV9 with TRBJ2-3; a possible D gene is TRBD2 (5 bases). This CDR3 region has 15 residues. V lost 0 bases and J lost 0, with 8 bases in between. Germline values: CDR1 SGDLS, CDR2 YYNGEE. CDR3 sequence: CASSVGRDSTDTQYF. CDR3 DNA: TGTGCCAGCAGCGTAGGACGGGATAGCACAGATACGCAGTATTTT.

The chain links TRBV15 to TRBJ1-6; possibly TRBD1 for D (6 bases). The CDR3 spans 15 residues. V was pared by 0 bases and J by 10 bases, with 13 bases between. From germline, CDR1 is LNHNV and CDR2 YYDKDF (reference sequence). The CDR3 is CATSRDPGVGSPLHF. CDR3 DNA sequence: TGTGCCACCAGCAGAGATCCAGGGGTGGGGTCACCCCTCCACTTT.

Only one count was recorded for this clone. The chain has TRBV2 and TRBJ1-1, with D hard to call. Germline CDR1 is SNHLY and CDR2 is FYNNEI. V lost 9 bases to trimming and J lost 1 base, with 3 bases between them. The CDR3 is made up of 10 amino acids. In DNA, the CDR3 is TGTGCCAGACAGAACACTGAAGCTTTCTTT. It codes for CARQNTEAFF.

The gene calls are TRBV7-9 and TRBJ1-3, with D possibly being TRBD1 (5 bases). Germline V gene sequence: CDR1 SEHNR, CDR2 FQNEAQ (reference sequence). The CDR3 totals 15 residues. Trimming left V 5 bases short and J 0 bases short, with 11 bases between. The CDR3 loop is CASSPDRNSGNTIYF. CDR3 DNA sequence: TGTGCCAGCAGCCCCGACAGAAACTCTGGAAACACCATATATTTT.

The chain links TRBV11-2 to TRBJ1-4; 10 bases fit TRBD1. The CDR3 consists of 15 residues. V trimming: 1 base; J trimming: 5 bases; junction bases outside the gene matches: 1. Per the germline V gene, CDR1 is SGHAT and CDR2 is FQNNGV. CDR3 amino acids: CASSLGGQGNEKLFF. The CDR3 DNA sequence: TGTGCCAGCAGCTTAGGGGGACAGGGGAATGAAAAACTGTTTTTT. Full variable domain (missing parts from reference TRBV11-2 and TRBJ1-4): EAGVAQSPRYKIIEKRQSVAFWCNPISGHATLYWYQQILGQGPKLLIQFQNNGVVDDSQLPKDRFSAERLKGVDSTLKIQPAKLEDSAVYLCASSLGGQGNEKLFFGSGTQLSVL.

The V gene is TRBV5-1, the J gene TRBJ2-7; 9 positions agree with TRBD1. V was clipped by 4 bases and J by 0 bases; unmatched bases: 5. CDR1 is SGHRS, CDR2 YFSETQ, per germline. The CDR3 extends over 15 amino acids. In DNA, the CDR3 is TGCGCCAGCAGCCTGGCACAGGGGGCCTCCTACGAGCAGTACTTC. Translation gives CASSLAQGASYEQYF.

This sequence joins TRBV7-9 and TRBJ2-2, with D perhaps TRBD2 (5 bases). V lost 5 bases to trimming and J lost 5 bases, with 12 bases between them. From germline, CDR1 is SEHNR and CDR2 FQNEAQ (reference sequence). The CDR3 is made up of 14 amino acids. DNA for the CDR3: TGTGCCAGCAGCCCTCTAGCCGAAACCGGGGAGCTGTTTTTT. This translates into CASSPLAETGELFF.

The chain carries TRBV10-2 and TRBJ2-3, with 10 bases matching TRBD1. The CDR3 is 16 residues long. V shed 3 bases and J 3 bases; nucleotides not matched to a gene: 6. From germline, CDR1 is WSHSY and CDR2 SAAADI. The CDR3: CASSDGQGGSTDTQYF. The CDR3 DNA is TGCGCCAGCAGTGACGGACAGGGGGGATCGACAGATACGCAGTATTTT.

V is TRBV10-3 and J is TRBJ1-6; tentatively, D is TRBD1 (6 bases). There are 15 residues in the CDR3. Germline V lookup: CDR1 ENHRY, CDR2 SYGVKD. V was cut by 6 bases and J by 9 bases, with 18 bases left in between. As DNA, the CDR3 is TGTGCCATCAGCCCCGAGGGGGAACGGCGTTCACCCCTCCACTTT. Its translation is CAISPEGERRSPLHF.

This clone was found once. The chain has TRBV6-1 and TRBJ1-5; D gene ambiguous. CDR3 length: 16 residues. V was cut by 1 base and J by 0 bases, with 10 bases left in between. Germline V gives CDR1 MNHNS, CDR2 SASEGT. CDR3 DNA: TGTGCCAGCAGTGAAGAACAGCGGTATAGCAATCAGCCCCAGCATTTT. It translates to CASSEEQRYSNQPQHF.

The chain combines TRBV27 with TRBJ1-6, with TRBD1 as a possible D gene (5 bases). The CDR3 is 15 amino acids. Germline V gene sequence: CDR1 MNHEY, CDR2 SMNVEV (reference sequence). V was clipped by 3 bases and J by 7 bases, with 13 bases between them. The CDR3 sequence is CASSLEGPGNSPLHF. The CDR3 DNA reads TGTGCCAGCAGTTTGGAGGGGCCGGGGAATTCACCCCTCCACTTT.

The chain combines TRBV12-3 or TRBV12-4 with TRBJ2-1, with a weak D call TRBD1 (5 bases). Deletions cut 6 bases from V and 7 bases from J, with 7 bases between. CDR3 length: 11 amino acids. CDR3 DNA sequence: TGTGCCAGCAGCAACAGGAATGAGCAGTTCTTC. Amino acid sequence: CASSNRNEQFF.